This is a list of T cell receptor beta chains from one sample in a study of response to subunit inactivated influenza vaccine. TCRdb used MiXCR to reprocess the RT-PCR reads, holding one entry per CDR3 protein. Found here are about 540,000 distinct CDR3 sequences, under 25% of them singletons; the top ten hold approximately 3%. These records were also assigned to another study, of T cells expressing NK-cell markers.

Sequencing was performed on CD4+ T cells sorted from PBMCs, taken 11 to 12 days after vaccination. These receptors were obtained from a man in his forties or fifties who received an inactivated influenza vaccine. Both conserved end residues are part of each CDR3. Fields, in order: V gene, J gene, CDR3 protein.

V: TRBV10-3
J: TRBJ1-1
CDR3: CAISPTGQGLGTEAFF

V: TRBV15
J: TRBJ2-1
CDR3: CATSRAPGQGLNEQFF

V: TRBV28
J: TRBJ1-2
CDR3: CASSRPRANYGYTF

V: TRBV9
J: TRBJ2-3
CDR3: CASSVGWPDRGHSDTQYF

V: TRBV7-2
J: TRBJ2-1
CDR3: CASRSGIEQFF

V: TRBV4-3
J: TRBJ1-2
CDR3: CASSQGDRGPYGYTF

V: TRBV7-2
J: TRBJ2-3
CDR3: CASCPGLAATDTQYF

V: TRBV20-1
J: TRBJ2-7
CDR3: CSARGNSYEQYF

V: TRBV29-1
J: TRBJ1-2
CDR3: CSVGVMRGDGYTF

V: TRBV28
J: TRBJ1-1
CDR3: CASSLSHRGTEAFF

V: TRBV5-6
J: TRBJ2-3
CDR3: CASSKRRSGPSTDTQYF

V: TRBV20-1
J: TRBJ2-5
CDR3: CSARDPPQGATGWHF

V: TRBV20-1
J: TRBJ1-2
CDR3: CSAHRRGYTF

V: TRBV7-9
J: TRBJ1-1
CDR3: CASSSPRENTEAFF

V: TRBV7-3
J: TRBJ2-1
CDR3: CASSLGTSPNEQFF

V: TRBV20-1
J: TRBJ2-7
CDR3: CSASKAGQGGSTGAVYEQYF

V: TRBV20-1
J: TRBJ2-7
CDR3: CSARRDRNYEQYF

V: TRBV12-3/TRBV12-4
J: TRBJ1-1
CDR3: CASILRPNTEAFF

V: TRBV12-3/TRBV12-4
J: TRBJ2-5
CDR3: CASSFSGGLETQYF

V: TRBV5-1
J: TRBJ2-3
CDR3: CASSLSSADTQYF

V: TRBV14
J: TRBJ1-4
CDR3: CASSQAGTGVEKLFF

V: TRBV20-1
J: TRBJ2-3
CDR3: CSARAASGRETDTQYF

V: TRBV20-1
J: TRBJ1-1
CDR3: CSASGPLYTEAFF